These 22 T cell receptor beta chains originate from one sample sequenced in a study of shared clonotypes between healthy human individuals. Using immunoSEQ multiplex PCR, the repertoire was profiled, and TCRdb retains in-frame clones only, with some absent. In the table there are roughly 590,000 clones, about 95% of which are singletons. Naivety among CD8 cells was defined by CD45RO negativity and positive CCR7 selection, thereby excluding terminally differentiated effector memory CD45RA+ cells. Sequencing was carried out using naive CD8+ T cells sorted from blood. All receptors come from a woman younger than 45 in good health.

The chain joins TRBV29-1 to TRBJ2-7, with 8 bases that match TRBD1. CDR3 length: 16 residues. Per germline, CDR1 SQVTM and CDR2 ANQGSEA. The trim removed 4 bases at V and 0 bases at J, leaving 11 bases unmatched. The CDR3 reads CSVGTGTSWSSYEQYF. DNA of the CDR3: TGCAGCGTTGGGACAGGGACGTCTTGGAGCTCCTACGAGCAGTACTTC.

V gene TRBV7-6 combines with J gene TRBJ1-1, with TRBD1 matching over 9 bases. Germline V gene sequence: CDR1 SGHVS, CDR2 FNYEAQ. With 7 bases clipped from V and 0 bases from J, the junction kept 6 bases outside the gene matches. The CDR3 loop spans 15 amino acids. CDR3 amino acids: CASTPGTGLNTEAFF. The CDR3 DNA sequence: TGTGCCAGCACTCCCGGGACAGGGCTGAACACTGAAGCTTTCTTT.

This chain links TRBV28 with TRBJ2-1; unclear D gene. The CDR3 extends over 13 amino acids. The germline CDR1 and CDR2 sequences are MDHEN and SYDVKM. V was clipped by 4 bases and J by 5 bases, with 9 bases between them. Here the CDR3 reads CASSYRPDNEQFF. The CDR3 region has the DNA TGTGCCAGCAGTTACAGACCGGACAATGAGCAGTTCTTC.

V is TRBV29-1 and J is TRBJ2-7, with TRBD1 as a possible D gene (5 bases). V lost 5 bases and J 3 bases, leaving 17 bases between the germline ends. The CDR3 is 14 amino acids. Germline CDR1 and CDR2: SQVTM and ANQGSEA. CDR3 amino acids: CSVLTGPALYEQYF. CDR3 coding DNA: TGCAGCGTTTTAACAGGACCAGCCCTCTACGAGCAGTACTTC.

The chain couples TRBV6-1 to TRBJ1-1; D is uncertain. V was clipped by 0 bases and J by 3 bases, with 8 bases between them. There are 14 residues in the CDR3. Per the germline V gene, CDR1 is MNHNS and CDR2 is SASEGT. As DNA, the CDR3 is TGTGCCAGCAGTGAAGCGGACGCTTACACTGAAGCTTTCTTT. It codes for CASSEADAYTEAFF.

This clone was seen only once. The chain's CDR3 is CSVESLQGDWEQFF. CDR3 DNA: TGCAGCGTTGAATCCCTACAGGGAGACTGGGAGCAGTTCTTC. The chain carries TRBV29-1 and TRBJ2-1; tentative D call: TRBD1 (6 bases). Trimming left V 2 bases short and J 10 bases short, with 18 bases between. Germline V lookup: CDR1 SQVTM, CDR2 ANQGSEA. The CDR3 extends over 14 amino acids.

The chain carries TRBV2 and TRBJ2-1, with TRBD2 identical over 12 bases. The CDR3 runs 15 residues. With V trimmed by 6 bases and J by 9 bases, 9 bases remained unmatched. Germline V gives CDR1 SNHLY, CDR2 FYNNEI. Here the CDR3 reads CASRKTSGSLGEQFF. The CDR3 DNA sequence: TGTGCCAGCAGGAAGACTAGCGGGAGTCTCGGTGAGCAGTTCTTC. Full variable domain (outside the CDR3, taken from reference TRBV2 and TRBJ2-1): EPEVTQTPSHQVTQMGQEVILRCVPISNHLYFYWYRQILGQKVEFLVSFYNNEISEKSEIFDDQFSVERPDGSNFTLKIRSTKLEDSAMYFCASRKTSGSLGEQFFGPGTRLTVL.

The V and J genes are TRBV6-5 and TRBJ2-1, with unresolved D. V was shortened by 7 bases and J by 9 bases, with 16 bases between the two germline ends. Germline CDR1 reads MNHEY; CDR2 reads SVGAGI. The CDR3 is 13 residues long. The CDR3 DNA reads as TGTGCCAGCATCGACTCAAACGCTGGTGAGCAGTTCTTC. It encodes CASIDSNAGEQFF.

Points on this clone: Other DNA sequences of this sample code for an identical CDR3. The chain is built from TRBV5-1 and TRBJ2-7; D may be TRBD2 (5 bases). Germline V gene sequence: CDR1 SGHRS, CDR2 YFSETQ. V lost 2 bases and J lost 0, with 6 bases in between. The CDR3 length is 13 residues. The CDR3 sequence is CASSFGLSYEQYF. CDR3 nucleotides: TGCGCCAGCAGCTTTGGACTCTCCTACGAGCAGTACTTC. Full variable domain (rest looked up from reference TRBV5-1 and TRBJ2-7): KAGVTQTPRYLIKTRGQQVTLSCSPISGHRSVSWYQQTPGQGLQFLFEYFSETQRNKGNFPGRFSGRQFSNSRSEMNVSTLELGDSALYLCASSFGLSYEQYFGPGTRLTVT.

The CDR3 loop reads CASTSPTGELFF. The CDR3 region has the DNA TGTGCCAGCACCTCTCCCACCGGGGAGCTGTTTTTT. The chain employs TRBV27 and TRBJ2-2; D remains ambiguous. V was cut by 7 bases and J by 4 bases, with 7 bases left in between. The germline gives CDR1 MNHEY, CDR2 SMNVEV (reference sequence). The CDR3 runs 12 residues.

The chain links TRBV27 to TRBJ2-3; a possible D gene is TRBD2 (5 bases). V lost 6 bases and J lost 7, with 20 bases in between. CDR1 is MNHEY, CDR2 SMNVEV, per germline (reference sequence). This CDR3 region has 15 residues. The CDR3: CASRAGLGGVNTQYF. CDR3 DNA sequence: TGTGCCAGCAGGGCGGGCCTCGGCGGCGTAAATACGCAGTATTTT.

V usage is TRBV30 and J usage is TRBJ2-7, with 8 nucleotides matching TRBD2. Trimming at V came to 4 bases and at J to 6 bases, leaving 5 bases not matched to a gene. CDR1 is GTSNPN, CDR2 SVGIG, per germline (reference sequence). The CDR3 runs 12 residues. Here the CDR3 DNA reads TGTGCCTGGATGGGACTAGGGGTCGAGCAGTACTTC. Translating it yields CAWMGLGVEQYF.

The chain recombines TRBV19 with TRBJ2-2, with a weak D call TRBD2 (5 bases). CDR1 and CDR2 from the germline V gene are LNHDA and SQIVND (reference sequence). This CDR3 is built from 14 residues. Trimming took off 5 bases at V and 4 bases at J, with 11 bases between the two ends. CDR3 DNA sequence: TGTGCCAGTAGTGTGAGGGATCTCACCGGGGAGCTGTTTTTT. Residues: CASSVRDLTGELFF.

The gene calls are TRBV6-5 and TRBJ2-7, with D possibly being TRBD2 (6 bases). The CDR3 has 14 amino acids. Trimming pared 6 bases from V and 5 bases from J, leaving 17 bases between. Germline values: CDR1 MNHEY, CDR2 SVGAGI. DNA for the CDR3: TGTGCCAGCAGACTAGGAGGGGCGACCCACGAGCAGTACTTC. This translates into CASRLGGATHEQYF.

As DNA, the CDR3 is TGTGCCACCAGCAGAGATTATGTCAGGGTACCCTTAATGAACACTGAAGCTTTCTTT. It specifies CATSRDYVRVPLMNTEAFF. This sequence joins TRBV15 and TRBJ1-1; tentative D call: TRBD1 (5 bases). Germline V lookup: CDR1 LNHNV, CDR2 YYDKDF (reference sequence). The CDR3 loop spans 19 amino acids. Trimming stripped 0 bases from V and 0 bases from J, with 20 bases between.

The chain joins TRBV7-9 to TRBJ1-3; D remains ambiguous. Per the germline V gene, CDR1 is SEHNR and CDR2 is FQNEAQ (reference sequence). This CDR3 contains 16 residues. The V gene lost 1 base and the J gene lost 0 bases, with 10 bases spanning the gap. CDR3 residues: CASSLDGGPSGNTIYF. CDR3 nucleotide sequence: TGTGCCAGCAGCTTAGATGGCGGGCCCTCTGGAAACACCATATATTTT. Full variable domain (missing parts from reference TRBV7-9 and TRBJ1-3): DTGVSQNPRHKITKRGQNVTFRCDPISEHNRLYWYRQTLGQGPEFLTYFQNEAQLEKSRLLSDRFSAERPKGSFSTLEIQRTEQGDSAMYLCASSLDGGPSGNTIYFGEGSWLTVV.

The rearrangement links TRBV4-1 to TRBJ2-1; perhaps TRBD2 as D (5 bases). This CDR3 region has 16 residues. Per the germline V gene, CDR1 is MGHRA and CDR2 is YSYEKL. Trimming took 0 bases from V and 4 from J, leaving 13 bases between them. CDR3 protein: CASSQDPGNLYNEQFF. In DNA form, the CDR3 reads TGCGCCAGCAGCCAAGATCCCGGGAACTTATACAATGAGCAGTTCTTC.

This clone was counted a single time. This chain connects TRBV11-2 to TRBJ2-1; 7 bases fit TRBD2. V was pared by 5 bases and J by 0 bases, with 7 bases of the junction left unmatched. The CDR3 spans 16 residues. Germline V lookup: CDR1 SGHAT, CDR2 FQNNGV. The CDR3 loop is CASSISGTRSYNEQFF. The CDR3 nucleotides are TGTGCCAGCAGCATAAGCGGGACCCGCTCCTACAATGAGCAGTTCTTC.

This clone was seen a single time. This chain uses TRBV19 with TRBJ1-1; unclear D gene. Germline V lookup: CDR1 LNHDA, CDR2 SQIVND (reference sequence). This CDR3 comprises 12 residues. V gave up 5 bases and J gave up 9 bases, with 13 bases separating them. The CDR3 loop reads CASSLHPRQAFF. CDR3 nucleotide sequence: TGTGCCAGTAGTCTGCACCCTCGACAAGCTTTCTTT.

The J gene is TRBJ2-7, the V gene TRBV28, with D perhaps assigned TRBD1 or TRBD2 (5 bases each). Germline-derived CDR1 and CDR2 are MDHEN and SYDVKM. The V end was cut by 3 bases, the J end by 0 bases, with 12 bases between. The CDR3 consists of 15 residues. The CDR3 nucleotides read TGTGCCAGCAGTTTTTCAGGGAGATTCTCCTACGAGCAGTACTTC. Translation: CASSFSGRFSYEQYF.

Here the CDR3 DNA reads TGCGCCAGCAGCCAAGTCGAAGGATTGGGCAATCAGCCCCAGCATTTT. It translates to CASSQVEGLGNQPQHF. The chain uses TRBV4-1 and TRBJ1-5; D remains ambiguous. V dropped 1 base and J dropped 2 bases, with 12 bases sitting between them. This CDR3 has 16 amino acids. Germline V lookup: CDR1 MGHRA, CDR2 YSYEKL.

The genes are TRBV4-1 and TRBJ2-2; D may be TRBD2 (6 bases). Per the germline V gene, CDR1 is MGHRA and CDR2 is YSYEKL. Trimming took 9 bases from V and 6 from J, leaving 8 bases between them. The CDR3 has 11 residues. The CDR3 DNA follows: TGCGCCAGTCGGGGGTCCGGGGAGCTGTTTTTT. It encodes CASRGSGELFF.